Below, one TCR beta chain is given with its context. Its antigen is currently unknown. The CDR3 loop spans 15 amino acids. V lost 5 bases, J lost 3 bases, and 17 bases lay in between. Looked up from germline, CDR1 is LNHDA and CDR2 is SQIVND (reference sequence). The data derive from a study of long-term antiretroviral therapy in people with HIV. Study results and caveats: There were no data on ART adherence, viral resistance or therapy changes, a gap that limits inferences about post-ART repertoire changes. Pre-ART expanded clones dominated the repertoire at every time point. The range of CDR3 lengths in HIV repertoires proved narrower than that found in controls. Subsequent to ART, diversity was augmented yet persisted below that of transplant donor controls.

A v3.0 immunoSEQ assay was performed at survey level. Clones were sequenced by immunoSEQ multiplex PCR, and TCRdb holds only the in-frame ones, with some missing. The data show approximately 15,000 clones, around 74% seen once. The chain links TRBV19 to TRBJ2-7; D gene ambiguous. This sample comprised unsorted PBMCs, obtained around 2.1 years before starting antiretroviral therapy. The clonotype originates from a man aged 25 to 40 with HIV. The CDR3 here is CASSFAWGIDYEQYF. The CDR3 nucleotides read TGTGCCAGTAGTTTTGCATGGGGTATCGACTACGAGCAGTACTTC.